The text below deals with one T cell receptor (beta chain). What it binds is unknown. A junction boundary mismatches the germline segment, possibly from a read error. TCRdb used MiXCR to reprocess the 5' RACE reads, holding one entry per CDR3 protein. The sample includes 1.5 million to 2 million distinct CDR3 sequences, 32% of them seen just once. CDR3 size: 14 residues. Germline V gene data show CDR1 as ENHRY and CDR2 as SYGVKD. The entry originates in a study of identical twins. Study outcomes and limitations: Sequences that were out-of-frame, alpha and twin-shared displayed an excess of low generation probability. Reduced insertions were recorded for abundant cord blood beta clonotypes, with no such pattern in memory repertoires.

The sample comprised cord blood. V and J are TRBV10-3 and TRBJ1-1; D is perhaps TRBD1 (6 bases). The TCR sequence derives from a newborn girl in good health. The CDR3 DNA sequence: TGTGCCATCAGCGACTACGGGGGGGGCACTGAAGTTTTCTTT. Translating gives CAISDYGGGTEVFF.